These 10 T cell receptor beta chains share one sample of origin, sequenced in a study of T cells in Graves' hyperthyroidism and ophthalmopathy. TCR beta CDR3 regions were amplified from RNA transcripts. HTBI primers drove first-round RT-PCR of the TCR CDR3. One entry per CDR3 protein results from TCRdb running MiXCR on the multiplex PCR reads. Here the sample spans hundreds of thousands of distinct CDR3 sequences, 15% to 17% being singletons. The sample was blood. The receptors originated from a woman under 30 with Graves' hyperthyroidism.

About this clonotype: A read error may be the cause here, since a much bigger clone is one base away. The V and J genes are TRBV7-9 and TRBJ2-1, with unresolved D. The CDR3 totals 16 residues. V shed 1 base and J shed 5 bases, with 15 bases lying between them. Germline loops: CDR1 SEHNR, CDR2 FQNEAQ (reference sequence). CDR3 sequence: CASSLVLPTSHNEQFF. The DNA of the CDR3 is TGTGCCAGCAGCTTAGTCTTACCCACTTCCCACAATGAGCAGTTCTTC.

Many counts were recorded for this clonotype. The chain uses TRBV2 and TRBJ2-2; 13 bases fit TRBD2. The germline gives CDR1 SNHLY, CDR2 FYNNEI. The CDR3 covers 17 residues. V lost 5 bases, J lost 4 bases, and 7 bases stayed unmatched. CDR3 sequence reads: CASSKTSGGQVTGELFF. The CDR3 DNA follows: TGTGCCAGCAGTAAGACTAGCGGGGGGCAGGTCACCGGGGAGCTGTTTTTT.

This chain's CDR3 is CASSYPTSGTYEQYF. The CDR3 DNA sequence: TGTGCCAGCAGTTATCCGACTAGCGGAACCTACGAGCAGTACTTC. The chain links TRBV6-2 or TRBV6-3 to TRBJ2-7; the match to TRBD2 covers 9 bases. This CDR3 region has 15 residues. The V gene end was trimmed by 3 bases and the J gene end by 2 bases; junction bases not matched to a gene: 5. CDR1 MNHEY and CDR2 SVGEGT come from the germline V gene.

This clonotype was seen many times. The chain joins TRBV4-1 to TRBJ2-1; tentatively, D is TRBD2 (6 bases). The CDR3 runs 18 residues. Per germline, CDR1 MGHRA and CDR2 YSYEKL. V lost 3 bases, J lost 3 bases, and 21 bases lay in between. CDR3 amino acids: CASSHPRRQRALYNEQFF. DNA of the CDR3: TGCGCCAGCAGCCATCCCAGACGGCAGCGGGCACTCTACAATGAGCAGTTCTTC.

The J gene is TRBJ2-7, the V gene TRBV4-2; a weak D match, TRBD2 (6 bases). The length of the CDR3 is 15 residues. Trimming removed 1 base at V and 2 bases at J, with 12 bases between. Germline values: CDR1 LGHNA, CDR2 YNFKEQ. The CDR3 DNA is TGTGCCAGCAGCCAAGCGGCGCGGGGACCCTACGAGCAGTACTTC. Its translation is CASSQAARGPYEQYF.

This clonotype was counted ten times or more. The CDR3 nucleotides read TGTGCCTGGAGTTCTACATCTGGCTACACCTTC. Translated: CAWSSTSGYTF. The chain couples TRBV30 to TRBJ1-2; D gene unclear. Germline-derived CDR1 and CDR2 are GTSNPN and SVGIG (reference sequence). Trimming took 2 bases from V and 7 from J, leaving 8 bases between them. The CDR3 sequence is 11 residues long.

This clonotype has at least ten counts. This CDR3 is CSASRASGGNTIYF. Written as DNA, the CDR3 is TGCAGTGCTAGTCGGGCGAGTGGTGGAAACACCATATATTTT. The rearrangement uses TRBV20-1 and TRBJ1-3; D remains ambiguous. CDR3 size: 14 residues. The germline V gene has CDR1 DFQATT and CDR2 SNEGSKA (reference sequence). V lost 3 bases and J 3 bases, leaving 12 bases between the germline ends.

This clonotype was counted ten times or more. This chain joins TRBV7-2 and TRBJ2-1, with TRBD1 as a possible D gene (6 bases). Germline V CDR1 and CDR2: SGHTA, FQGNSA. This CDR3 has 13 amino acids. Trimming pared 1 base from V and 6 bases from J, leaving 7 bases between. The chain's CDR3 is CASSLEQGNEQFF. In DNA, the CDR3 is TGTGCCAGCAGCTTAGAACAGGGCAATGAGCAGTTCTTC.

At least ten counts were recorded for this clonotype. The V gene is TRBV6-5, the J gene TRBJ2-7; 7 positions match TRBD1. CDR1 and CDR2 (germline): MNHEY, SVGAGI. V lost 6 bases and J lost 0; bases outside the gene matches: 5. This CDR3 is built from 14 residues. For the CDR3, the DNA is TGTGCCAGCAGGTACCGGGACAGCTCCTACGAGCAGTACTTC. Translating gives CASRYRDSSYEQYF.

The chain combines TRBV7-2 with TRBJ2-5; D is unclear. The CDR3 is made up of 13 amino acids. The germline CDR1 and CDR2 sequences are SGHTA and FQGNSA. The germline V and J ends were trimmed by 5 bases and 2 bases, with 9 bases remaining between them. The DNA of the CDR3 is TGTGCCAGCAGCCTCGTTTTACAAGAGACCCAGTACTTC. It is translated as CASSLVLQETQYF.